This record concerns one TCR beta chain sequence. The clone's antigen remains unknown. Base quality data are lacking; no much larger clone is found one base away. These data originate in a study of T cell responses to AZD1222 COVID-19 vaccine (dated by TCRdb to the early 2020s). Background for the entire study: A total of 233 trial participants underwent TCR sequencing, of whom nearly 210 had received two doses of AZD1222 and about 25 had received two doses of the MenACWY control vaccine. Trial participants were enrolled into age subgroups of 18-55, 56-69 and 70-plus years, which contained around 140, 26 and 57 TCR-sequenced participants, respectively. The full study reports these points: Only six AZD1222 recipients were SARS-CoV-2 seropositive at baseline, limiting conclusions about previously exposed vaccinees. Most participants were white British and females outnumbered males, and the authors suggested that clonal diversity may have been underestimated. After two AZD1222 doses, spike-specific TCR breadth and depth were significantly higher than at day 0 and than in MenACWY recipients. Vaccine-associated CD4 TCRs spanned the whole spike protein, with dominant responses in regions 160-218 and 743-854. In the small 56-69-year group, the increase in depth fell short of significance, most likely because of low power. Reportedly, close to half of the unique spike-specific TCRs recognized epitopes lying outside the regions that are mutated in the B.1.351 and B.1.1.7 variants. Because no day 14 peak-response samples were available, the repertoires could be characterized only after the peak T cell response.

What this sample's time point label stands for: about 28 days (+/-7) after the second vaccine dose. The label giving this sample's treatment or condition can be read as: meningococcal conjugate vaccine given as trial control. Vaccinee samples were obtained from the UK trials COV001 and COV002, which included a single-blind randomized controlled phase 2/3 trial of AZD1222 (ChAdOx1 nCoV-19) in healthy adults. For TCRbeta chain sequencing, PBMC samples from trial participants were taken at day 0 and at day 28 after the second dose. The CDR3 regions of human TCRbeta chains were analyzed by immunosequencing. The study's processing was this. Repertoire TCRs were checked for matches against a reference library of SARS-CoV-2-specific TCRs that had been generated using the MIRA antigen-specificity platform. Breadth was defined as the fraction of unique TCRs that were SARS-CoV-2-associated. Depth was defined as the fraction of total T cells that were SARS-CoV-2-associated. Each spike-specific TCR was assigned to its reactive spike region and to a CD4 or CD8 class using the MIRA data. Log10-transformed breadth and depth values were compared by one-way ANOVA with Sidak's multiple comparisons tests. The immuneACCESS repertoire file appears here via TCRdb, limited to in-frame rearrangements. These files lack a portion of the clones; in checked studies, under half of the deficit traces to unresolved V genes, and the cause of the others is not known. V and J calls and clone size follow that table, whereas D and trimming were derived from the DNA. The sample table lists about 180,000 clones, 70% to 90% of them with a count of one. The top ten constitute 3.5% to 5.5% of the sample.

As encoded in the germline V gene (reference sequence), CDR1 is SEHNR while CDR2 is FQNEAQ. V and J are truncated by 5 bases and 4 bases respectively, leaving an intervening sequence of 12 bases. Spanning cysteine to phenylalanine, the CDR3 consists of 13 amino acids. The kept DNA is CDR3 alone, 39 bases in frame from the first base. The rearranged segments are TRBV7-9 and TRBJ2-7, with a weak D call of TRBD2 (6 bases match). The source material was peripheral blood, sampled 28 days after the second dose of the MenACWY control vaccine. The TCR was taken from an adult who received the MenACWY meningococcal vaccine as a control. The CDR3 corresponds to CASSPLAFYEQYF. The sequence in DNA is TGTGCCAGCAGCCCGCTAGCGTTTTACGAGCAGTACTTC.